This T cell receptor beta chain is from a study of PD-1 blockade in classical Hodgkin lymphoma. Libraries were prepared by immunoSEQ multiplex PCR; TCRdb keeps only in-frame clonotypes and omits some of them. The sample carries just over 25,000 clones, more than 75% recorded once. All patients relapsed after autologous stem cell transplantation, and brentuximab vedotin exposure varied. Germline values: CDR1 MNHEY, CDR2 SMNVEV (reference sequence). The V and J ends lost 6 bases and 1 base, in that order; junction bases with no gene match: 5. There are 15 residues in the CDR3. This clone was detected once.

Material: peripheral blood mononuclear cells (PBMCs), obtained at baseline. The chain links TRBV27 to TRBJ2-2, with TRBD1 identical over 7 bases. The TCR originated in a human donor with classical Hodgkin lymphoma. This chain's CDR3 is CASRRGQENTGELFF. In nucleotides, the CDR3 is TGTGCCAGCAGGAGAGGACAGGAGAACACCGGGGAGCTGTTTTTT.